What follows are 11 T cell receptor beta chains derived from one specimen sequenced in a study of blood T cell repertoires in COVID-19. Assay used: immunoSEQ multiplex PCR; TCRdb lists only in-frame clones, some missing. Of approximately 180,000 clones in the sample, 85% to 90% were seen once. Material: peripheral blood. The receptors come from a person aged 70 to 85 with COVID-19, enrolled during active disease.

The chain carries TRBV3-1 (or the pseudogene TRBV3-2) and TRBJ2-1; weak D call: TRBD1 (6 bases). The CDR3 totals 13 residues. From germline, CDR1 is LGHDT and CDR2 YNNKEL (reference sequence). V was clipped by 6 bases and J by 8 bases, with 14 bases between them. Written as DNA, the CDR3 is TGTGCCAGCAGGCGAACAGGGTTCGATGAGCAGTTCTTC. This codes for CASRRTGFDEQFF.

The chain employs TRBV5-1 and TRBJ1-4; D not certain. V lost 0 bases, J lost 7 bases, and 22 bases lay in between. In germline, CDR1 is SGHRS, CDR2 YFSETQ. The CDR3 length is 18 residues. The CDR3 nucleotides read TGCGCCAGCAGCTTGGACCCTGGAAGCCCGGGTGCGGGTGAAAAACTGTTTTTT. Its translation is CASSLDPGSPGAGEKLFF.

The chain recombines TRBV13 with TRBJ1-1; D gene ambiguous. Between the trimmed V and J ends, which lost 6 bases and 6 bases, there was a span of 11 bases. The CDR3 totals 12 residues. The germline V gene has CDR1 PRHDT and CDR2 FYEKMQ (reference sequence). CDR3 sequence (DNA): TGTGCCAGCAGAAAAGGGAGGCCTGAAGCTTTCTTT. The encoded protein is CASRKGRPEAFF. Supplemented by reference TRBV13 and TRBJ1-1, the full variable domain reads AAGVIQSPRHLIKEKRETATLKCYPIPRHDTVYWYQQGPGQDPQFLISFYEKMQSDKGSIPDRFSAQQFSDYHSELNMSSLELGDSALYFCASRKGRPEAFFGQGTRLTVV.

The gene calls are TRBV6-2 or TRBV6-3 and TRBJ2-4; maybe TRBD1 (5 bases). With 5 bases removed from V and 3 bases from J, the gap between germline ends came to 11 bases. The CDR3 has 14 residues. From germline, CDR1 is MNHEY and CDR2 SVGEGT. The CDR3 region is CASSVQGFKNIQYF. DNA for the CDR3: TGTGCCAGCAGTGTTCAGGGATTCAAAAACATTCAGTACTTC.

The chain employs TRBV18 and TRBJ2-7; 7 bases agree with TRBD1. CDR3 length: 17 residues. Germline lookup yields CDR1 KGHSH and CDR2 LQKENI. V was clipped by 1 base and J by 0 bases; unmatched bases: 9. The chain's CDR3 is CASSPQTTGPSSYEQYF. CDR3 coding DNA: TGTGCCAGCTCACCACAAACGACAGGGCCAAGCTCCTACGAGCAGTACTTC.

The chain combines TRBV27 with TRBJ1-5, with 8 bases aligning to TRBD1. Germline CDR1 is MNHEY and CDR2 is SMNVEV (reference sequence). Germline trimming cut 5 bases from V and 3 bases from J; bases unmatched to any gene: 3. CDR3 length equals 14 residues. This chain's CDR3 is CASSQTGVNQPQHF. CDR3 nucleotide sequence: TGTGCCAGCAGTCAGACAGGGGTCAATCAGCCCCAGCATTTT.

V and J are TRBV28 and TRBJ2-1, with 8 bases matching TRBD2. V shed 7 bases and J 6 bases; nucleotides not matched to a gene: 2. The CDR3 is made up of 12 amino acids. Germline CDR1 and CDR2: MDHEN and SYDVKM. The CDR3 DNA follows: TGTGCCAGCATAGCGGGGACCAATGAGCAGTTCTTC. Translating it yields CASIAGTNEQFF.

In this sample, this clone turned up many times. The rearrangement links TRBV27 to TRBJ1-6; possibly TRBD1 for D (5 bases). Trimming stripped 4 bases from V and 0 bases from J, with 13 bases between. Germline CDR1 MNHEY, CDR2 SMNVEV (reference sequence). The CDR3 sequence is 17 residues long. The CDR3 region has the DNA TGTGCCAGCAGTTCGACAGTGCTAAGCTCCTATAATTCACCCCTCCACTTT. Translating it yields CASSSTVLSSYNSPLHF.

This clone appeared a few times. The rearrangement links TRBV30 to TRBJ1-1; D possibly corresponds to TRBD1 (5 bases). This CDR3 is 11 amino acids long. Trimming stripped 5 bases from V and 6 bases from J, with 10 bases between. The germline V gene encodes CDR1 GTSNPN and CDR2 SVGIG (reference sequence). The CDR3 loop is CAWGARAEAFF. The CDR3 bases are TGTGCCTGGGGGGCCAGGGCTGAAGCTTTCTTT.

V usage is TRBV14 and J usage is TRBJ1-5, with TRBD1 matching 7 bases. With 6 bases clipped from V and 5 bases from J, the junction kept 13 bases outside the gene matches. The V gene's germline CDR1 is SGHDN and CDR2 FVKESK. This CDR3 contains 16 residues. CDR3 sequence reads: CASSPREVRGYQPQHF. As DNA, the CDR3 is TGTGCCAGCAGTCCAAGAGAGGTCAGGGGGTATCAGCCCCAGCATTTT.

The CDR3 bases are TGCGCCAGCAGCCGAGGACAGGGAAAAGAAAAACTGTTTTTT. This codes for CASSRGQGKEKLFF. This chain joins TRBV5-1 and TRBJ1-4, with 8 bases fitting TRBD1. The CDR3 has 14 residues. Germline V CDR1 and CDR2: SGHRS, YFSETQ. J was trimmed by 8 bases and V by 4 bases; bases with no gene match: 7.